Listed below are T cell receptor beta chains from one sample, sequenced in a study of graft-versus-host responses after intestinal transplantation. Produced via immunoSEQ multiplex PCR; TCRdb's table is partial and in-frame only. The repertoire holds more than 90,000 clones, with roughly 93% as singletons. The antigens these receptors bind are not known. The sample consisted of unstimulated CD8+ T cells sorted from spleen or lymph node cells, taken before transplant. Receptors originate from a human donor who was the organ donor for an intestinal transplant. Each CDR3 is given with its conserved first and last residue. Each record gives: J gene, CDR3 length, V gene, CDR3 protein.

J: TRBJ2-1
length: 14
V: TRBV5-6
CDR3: CASKRAPPHNEQFF

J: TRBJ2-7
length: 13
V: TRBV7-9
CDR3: CASSLLASYEQYF

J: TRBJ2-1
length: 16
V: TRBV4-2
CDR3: CASSQDGRAANNEQFF

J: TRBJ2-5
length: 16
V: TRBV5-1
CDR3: CASSGIRDSGFSTQYF

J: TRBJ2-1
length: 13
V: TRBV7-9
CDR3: CASSPPRAWEQFF

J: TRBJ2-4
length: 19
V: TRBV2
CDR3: CASRGRTSATWRAKNIQYF

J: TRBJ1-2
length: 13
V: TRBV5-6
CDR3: CASSGQGAFGYTF

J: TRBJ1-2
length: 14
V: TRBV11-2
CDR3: CASSLSLALHGYTF

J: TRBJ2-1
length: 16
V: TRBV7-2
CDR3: CASSLSPGGPPNEQFF

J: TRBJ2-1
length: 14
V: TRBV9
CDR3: CASSAGTSYNEQFF

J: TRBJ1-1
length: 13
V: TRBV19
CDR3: CASRPGTHTEAFF

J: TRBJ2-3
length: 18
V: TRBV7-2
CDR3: CASSLTGTSGFRTDTQYF

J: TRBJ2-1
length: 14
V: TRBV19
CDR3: CASKTSGSYNEQFF

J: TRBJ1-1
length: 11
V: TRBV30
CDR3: CAWMVQPEAFF

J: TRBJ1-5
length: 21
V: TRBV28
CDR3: CASSSKSLSSGLFYRSQPQHF

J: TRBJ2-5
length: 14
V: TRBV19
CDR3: CASRRASFQETQYF

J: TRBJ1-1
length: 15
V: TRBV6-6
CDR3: CASSYSMAPTVMAFF

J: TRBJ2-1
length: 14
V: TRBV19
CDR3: CASGAGGSYNEQFF

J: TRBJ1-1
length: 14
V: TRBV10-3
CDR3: CAISELGTRGEAFF

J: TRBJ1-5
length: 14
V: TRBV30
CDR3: CAWSAGQGGQPQHF

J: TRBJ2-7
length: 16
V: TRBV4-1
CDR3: CASSQVRASGTYEQYF

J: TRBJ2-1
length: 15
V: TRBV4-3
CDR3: CASSQNSGNRNEQFF

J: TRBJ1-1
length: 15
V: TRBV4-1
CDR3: CASSQDARLNTEAFF

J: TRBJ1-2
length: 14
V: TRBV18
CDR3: CASSPVDRAYGYTF

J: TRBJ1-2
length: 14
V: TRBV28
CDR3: CASSFPAGGRGYTF

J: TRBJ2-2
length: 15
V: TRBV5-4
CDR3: CASSWPEGNTGELFF

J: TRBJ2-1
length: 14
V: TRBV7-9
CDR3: CASSLGIPYNEQFF

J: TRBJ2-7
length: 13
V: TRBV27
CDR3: CASSPPLTHEQYF

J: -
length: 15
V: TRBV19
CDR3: CASSPSGRASYEQYF

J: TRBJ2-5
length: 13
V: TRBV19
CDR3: CASSTGGGETQYF

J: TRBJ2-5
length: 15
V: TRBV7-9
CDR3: CASSLSGGTQETQYF

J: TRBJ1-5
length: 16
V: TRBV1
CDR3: CTSSQDTGQGKQPQHF

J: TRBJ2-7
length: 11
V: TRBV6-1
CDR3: CASTGGYEQYF

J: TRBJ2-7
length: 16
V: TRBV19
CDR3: CASSLKTRTALYEQYF

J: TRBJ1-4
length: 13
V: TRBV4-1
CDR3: CASSQGPWEKLFF

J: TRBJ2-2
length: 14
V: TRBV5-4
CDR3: CASSLNRNTGELFF

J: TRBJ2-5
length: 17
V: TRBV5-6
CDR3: CASSLEGTSGRTETQYF

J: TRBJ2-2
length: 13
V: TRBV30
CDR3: CAWSGQGTGELFF

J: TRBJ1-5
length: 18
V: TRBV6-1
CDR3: CASSEPVRRDSYNQPQHF

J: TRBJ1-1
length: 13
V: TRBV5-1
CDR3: CASSLSVNTEAFF

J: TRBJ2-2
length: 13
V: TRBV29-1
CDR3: CSVPVEDTGELFF

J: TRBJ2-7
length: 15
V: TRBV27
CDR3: CASSGMGQPIYEQYF

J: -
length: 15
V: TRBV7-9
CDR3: CASSLAPGAYYEQYF

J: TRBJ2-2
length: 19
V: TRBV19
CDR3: CASSTLAELPPPSTGELFF

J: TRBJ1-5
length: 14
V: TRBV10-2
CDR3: CASSEGYRNQPQHF

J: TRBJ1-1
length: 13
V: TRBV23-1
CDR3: CAEQGHRVGEAFF

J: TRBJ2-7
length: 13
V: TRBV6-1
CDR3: CASSRGEPYEQYF

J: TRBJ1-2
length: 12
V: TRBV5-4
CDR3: CASSPAGGGYTF

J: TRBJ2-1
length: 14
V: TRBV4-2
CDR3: CASSQPAHENEQFF

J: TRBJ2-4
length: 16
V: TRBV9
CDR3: CASSVGGGPNQNIQYF

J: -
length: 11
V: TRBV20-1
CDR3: CSARGRYEQYF

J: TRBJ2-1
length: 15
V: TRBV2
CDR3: CASSSGTGAYNEQFF

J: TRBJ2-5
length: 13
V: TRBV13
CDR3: CASNKAARETQYF

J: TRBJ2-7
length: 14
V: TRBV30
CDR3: CAWNRAGGSYEQYF

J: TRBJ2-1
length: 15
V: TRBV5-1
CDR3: CASSFIPNSVNEQFF

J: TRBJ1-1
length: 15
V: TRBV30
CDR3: CAWSAYDSEDTEAFF

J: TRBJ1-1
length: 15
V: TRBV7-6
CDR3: CASSLGLGLNTEAFF

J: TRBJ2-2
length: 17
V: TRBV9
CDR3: CASSVDPGGQNTGELFF

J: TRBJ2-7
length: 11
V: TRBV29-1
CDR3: CSVGQGHEQYF